This T cell receptor beta chain is drawn from a study of blood T cell repertoires in COVID-19 (dated by TCRdb to the early 2020s). Turning to the overall study: Samples covering the acute and convalescent phases of COVID-19 were provided by collaborators in the United States, Italy and Spain. The material from the prospective study consisted of cDNA or gDNA derived from T cells, B-cell-depleted T cells, or PBMCs. Deeply sampled blood TCRbeta repertoires from subjects exposed to, actively infected with, or recovered from COVID-19 were included in the dataset. The repertoires were released in a freely available public database meant as a resource for research on the immune response to SARS-CoV-2. The samples were drawn from two sources: the first 160 participants of the ongoing ImmuneRACE study, and 950 to 1,500 subjects contributed by 6 global collaborators. Sample metadata almost always included a de-identified subject ID, COVID-19 status, age in years and sex. Where available, HLA class I and class II types were taken from metadata supplied by the sample provider and were not determined by assay-based typing.

General conclusions and limits of the study: The quantity of clinical and demographic metadata differed by source and by participant and was supplied without curation.

In the prospective study, participants were roughly 18 to 100 years old, resided in about 25 geographic areas of the United States, and were enrolled through a virtual design. In the prospective study, participants were assigned to cohorts based on the clinical history participants reported in a screening survey and a study questionnaire. Mobile phlebotomists in the prospective study collected whole blood, serum and a nasopharyngeal or oropharyngeal swab from every participant. Participants in the prospective study had the option to provide additional blood draws and questionnaires over a roughly 2-month period. Prospective study blood samples were shipped either frozen or at room temperature before DNA extraction. TCRbeta CDR3 regions were amplified from genomic DNA by means of the immunoSEQ Assay, a bias-controlled multiplex PCR. On the authors' methods: Nucleated cell counts per sample were estimated from amplification of reference gene primers within the assay. Sequence reads were collapsed and filtered to measure the absolute abundance of every unique TCRbeta CDR3 rearrangement. For each sample, productive Simpson clonality was calculated by taking the square root of Simpson's diversity index across productive rearrangements. Not all clones reach the TCRdb copy of this immuneACCESS table, which keeps in-frame sequences only. Checked studies attribute under half of the gap to unresolved V genes and leave the rest unexplained. That table is the source of V, J and clone size, and D and trimming were worked out from the DNA. Present in this sample are about 200,000 clones, around 88% of which were seen just once. Around 5% of the sample comes from the top ten.

About this clone itself: Its antigen specificity is not known. No much larger clonotype is one base removed from it; base qualities were not supplied.

Via the germline V gene, CDR1 is SGHRS and CDR2 YFSETQ. From its cysteine to its phenylalanine, the CDR3 spans 14 amino acids. CDR3 DNA is the only sequence kept; it has 42 bases, read in frame from the first base. Unmatched junction bases come to 4, with V trimmed by 1 base and J by 4 bases. Material for sequencing was PBMCs or T cells enriched from blood (not recorded which). This TCR was sampled from a middle-aged man with acute COVID-19. Here the chain combines TRBV5-1 and TRBJ1-1, with TRBD1 matching 7 junction bases. The CDR3 here reads CASSLRTGGTEAFF. The DNA sequence is TGCGCCAGCAGCTTGCGGACAGGAGGCACTGAAGCTTTCTTT.